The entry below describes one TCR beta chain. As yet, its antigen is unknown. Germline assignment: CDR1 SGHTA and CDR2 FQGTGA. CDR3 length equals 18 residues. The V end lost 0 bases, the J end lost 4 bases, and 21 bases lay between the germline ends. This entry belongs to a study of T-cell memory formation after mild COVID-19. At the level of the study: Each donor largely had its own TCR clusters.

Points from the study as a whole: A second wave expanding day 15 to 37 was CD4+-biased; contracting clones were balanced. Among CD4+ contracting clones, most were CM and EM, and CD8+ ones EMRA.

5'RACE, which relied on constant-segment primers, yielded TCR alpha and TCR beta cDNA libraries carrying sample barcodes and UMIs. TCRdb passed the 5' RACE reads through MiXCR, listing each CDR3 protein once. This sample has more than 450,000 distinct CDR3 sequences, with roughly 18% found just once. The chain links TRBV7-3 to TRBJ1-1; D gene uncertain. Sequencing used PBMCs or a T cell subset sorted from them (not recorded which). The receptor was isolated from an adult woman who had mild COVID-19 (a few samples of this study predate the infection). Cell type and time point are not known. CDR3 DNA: TGTGCCAGCAGCTTAACGGCCCCCCGAGGTGGATGGGCCACTGAAGCTTTCTTT. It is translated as CASSLTAPRGGWATEAFF.